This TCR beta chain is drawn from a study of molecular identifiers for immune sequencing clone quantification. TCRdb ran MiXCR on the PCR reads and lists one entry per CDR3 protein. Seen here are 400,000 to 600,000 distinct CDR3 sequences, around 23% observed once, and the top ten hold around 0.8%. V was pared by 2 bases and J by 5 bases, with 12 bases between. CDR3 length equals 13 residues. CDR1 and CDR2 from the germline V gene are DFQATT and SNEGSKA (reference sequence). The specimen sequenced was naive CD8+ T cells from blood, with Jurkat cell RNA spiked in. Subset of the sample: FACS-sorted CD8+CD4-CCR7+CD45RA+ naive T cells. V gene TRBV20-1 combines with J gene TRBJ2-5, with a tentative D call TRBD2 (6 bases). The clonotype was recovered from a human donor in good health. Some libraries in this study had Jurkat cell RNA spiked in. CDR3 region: CSARLTGGETQYF. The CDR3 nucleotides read TGCAGTGCTAGACTAACAGGAGGGGAGACCCAGTACTTC.